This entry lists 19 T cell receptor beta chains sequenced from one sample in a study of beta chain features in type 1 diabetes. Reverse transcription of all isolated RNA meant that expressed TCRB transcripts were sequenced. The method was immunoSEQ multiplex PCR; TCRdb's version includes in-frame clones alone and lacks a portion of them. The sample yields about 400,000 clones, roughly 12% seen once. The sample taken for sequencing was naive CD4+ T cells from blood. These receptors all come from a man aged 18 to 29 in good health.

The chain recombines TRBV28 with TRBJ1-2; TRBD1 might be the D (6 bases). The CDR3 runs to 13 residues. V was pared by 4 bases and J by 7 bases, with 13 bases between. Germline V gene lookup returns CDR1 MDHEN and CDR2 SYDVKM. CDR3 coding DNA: TGTGCCAGCAGTTCCGGACAGACTGGTGGCTACACCTTC. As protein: CASSSGQTGGYTF.

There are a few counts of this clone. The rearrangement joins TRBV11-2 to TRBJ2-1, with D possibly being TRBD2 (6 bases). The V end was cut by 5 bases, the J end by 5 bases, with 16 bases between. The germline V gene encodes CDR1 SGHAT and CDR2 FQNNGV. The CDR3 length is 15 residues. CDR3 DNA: TGTGCCAGCAGCCCCCCCGCGGGGCGACACAATGAGCAGTTCTTC. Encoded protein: CASSPPAGRHNEQFF. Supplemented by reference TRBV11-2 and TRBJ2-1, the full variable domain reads EAGVAQSPRYKIIEKRQSVAFWCNPISGHATLYWYQQILGQGPKLLIQFQNNGVVDDSQLPKDRFSAERLKGVDSTLKIQPAKLEDSAVYLCASSPPAGRHNEQFFGPGTRLTVL.

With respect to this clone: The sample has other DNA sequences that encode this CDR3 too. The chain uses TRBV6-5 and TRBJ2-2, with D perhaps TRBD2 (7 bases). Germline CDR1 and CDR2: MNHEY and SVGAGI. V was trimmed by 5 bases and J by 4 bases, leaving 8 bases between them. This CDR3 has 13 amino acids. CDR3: CASSRGGTGELFF. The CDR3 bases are TGTGCCAGCAGTAGGGGGGGCACCGGGGAGCTGTTTTTT.

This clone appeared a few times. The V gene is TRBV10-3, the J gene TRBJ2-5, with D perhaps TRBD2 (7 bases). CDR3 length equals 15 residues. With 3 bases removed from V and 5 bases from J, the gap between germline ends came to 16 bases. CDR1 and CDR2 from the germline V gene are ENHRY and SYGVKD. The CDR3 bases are TGTGCCATCAGTGATAGGGGGGGGTATTCGGAGACCCAGTACTTC. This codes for CAISDRGGYSETQYF.

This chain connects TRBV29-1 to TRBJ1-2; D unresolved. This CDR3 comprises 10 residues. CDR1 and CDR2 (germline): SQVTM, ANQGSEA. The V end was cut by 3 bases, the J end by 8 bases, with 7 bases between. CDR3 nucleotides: TGCAGCGTTGAGGGCCTAGGCTACACCTTC. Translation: CSVEGLGYTF.

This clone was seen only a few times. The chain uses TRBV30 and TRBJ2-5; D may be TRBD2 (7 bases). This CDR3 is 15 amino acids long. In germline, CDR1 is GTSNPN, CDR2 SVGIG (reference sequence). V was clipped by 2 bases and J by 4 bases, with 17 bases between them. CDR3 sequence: CAWSRWGGPGETQYF. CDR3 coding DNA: TGTGCCTGGAGTAGGTGGGGGGGCCCAGGAGAGACCCAGTACTTC. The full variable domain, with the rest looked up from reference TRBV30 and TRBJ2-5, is SQTIHQWPATLVQPVGSPLSLECTVEGTSNPNLYWYRQAAGRGLQLLFYSVGIGQISSEVPQNLSASRPQDRQFILSSKKLLLSDSGFYLCAWSRWGGPGETQYFGPGTRLLVL.

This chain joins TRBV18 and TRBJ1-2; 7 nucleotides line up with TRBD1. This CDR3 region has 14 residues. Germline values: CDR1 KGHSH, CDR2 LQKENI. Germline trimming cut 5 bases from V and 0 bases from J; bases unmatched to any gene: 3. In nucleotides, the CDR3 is TGTGCCAGCTCAAGGACAGGTGCTAACTATGGCTACACCTTC. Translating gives CASSRTGANYGYTF.

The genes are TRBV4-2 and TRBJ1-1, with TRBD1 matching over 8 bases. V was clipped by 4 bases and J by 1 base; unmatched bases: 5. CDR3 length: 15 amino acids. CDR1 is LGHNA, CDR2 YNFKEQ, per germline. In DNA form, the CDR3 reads TGTGCCAGCAGCCCAACAGGGGGTTCGAACACTGAAGCTTTCTTT. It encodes CASSPTGGSNTEAFF.

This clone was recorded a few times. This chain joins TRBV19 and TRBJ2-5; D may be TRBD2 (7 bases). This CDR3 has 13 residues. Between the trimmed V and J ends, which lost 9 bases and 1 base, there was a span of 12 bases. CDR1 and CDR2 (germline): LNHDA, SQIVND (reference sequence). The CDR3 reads CASGGTFQETQYF. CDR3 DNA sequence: TGTGCCAGCGGGGGGACATTCCAAGAGACCCAGTACTTC.

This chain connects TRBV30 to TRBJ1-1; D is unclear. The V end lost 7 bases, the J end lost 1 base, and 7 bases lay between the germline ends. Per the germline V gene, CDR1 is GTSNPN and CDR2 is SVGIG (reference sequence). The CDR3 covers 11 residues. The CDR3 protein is CAYSRNTEAFF. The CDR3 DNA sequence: TGTGCCTACAGCAGGAACACTGAAGCTTTCTTT.

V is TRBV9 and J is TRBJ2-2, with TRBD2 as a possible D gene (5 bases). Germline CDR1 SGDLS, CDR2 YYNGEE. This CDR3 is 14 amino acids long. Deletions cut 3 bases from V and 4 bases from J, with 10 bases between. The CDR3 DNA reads TGTGCCAGCAGCGCCGGACTGCTCACCGGGGAGCTGTTTTTT. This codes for CASSAGLLTGELFF.

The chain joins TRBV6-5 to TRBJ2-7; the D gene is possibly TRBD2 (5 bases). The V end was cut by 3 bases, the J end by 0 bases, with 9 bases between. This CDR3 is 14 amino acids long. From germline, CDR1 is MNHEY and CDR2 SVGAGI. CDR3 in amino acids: CASSYRGSSYEQYF. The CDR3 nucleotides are TGTGCCAGCAGTTATCGGGGAAGCTCCTACGAGCAGTACTTC.

CDR3 loop: CASSLEGTVSYEQYF. CDR3 sequence (DNA): TGTGCCAGCAGCTTAGAGGGGACAGTTTCCTACGAGCAGTACTTC. The chain carries TRBV7-8 and TRBJ2-7; 7 bases line up with TRBD1. The CDR3 is made up of 15 amino acids. In germline, CDR1 is SGHVS, CDR2 FQNEAQ. With V trimmed by 1 base and J by 1 base, 4 bases remained unmatched. The complete variable domain, with remaining parts taken from reference TRBV7-8 and TRBJ2-7, reads GAGVSQSPRYKVAKRGQDVALRCDPISGHVSLFWYQQALGQGPEFLTYFQNEAQLDKSGLPSDRFFAERPEGSVSTLKIQRTQQEDSAVYLCASSLEGTVSYEQYFGPGTRLTVT.

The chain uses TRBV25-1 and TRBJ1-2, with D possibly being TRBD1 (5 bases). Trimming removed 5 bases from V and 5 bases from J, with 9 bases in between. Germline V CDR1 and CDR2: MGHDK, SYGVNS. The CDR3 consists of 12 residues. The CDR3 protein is CASSRTTYGYTF. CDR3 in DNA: TGTGCCAGCAGTAGGACAACTTATGGCTACACCTTC.

CDR3 region: CASSLVLLAGGFSTDTQYF. DNA of the CDR3: TGTGCCAGCAGCTTGGTCCTACTAGCGGGGGGTTTTAGCACAGATACGCAGTATTTT. The chain recombines TRBV5-4 with TRBJ2-3; 12 nucleotides line up with TRBD2. CDR1 SGHNT and CDR2 YYREEE come from the germline V gene (reference sequence). The CDR3 has 19 amino acids. The V and J ends lost 0 bases and 0 bases, in that order; junction bases with no gene match: 8.

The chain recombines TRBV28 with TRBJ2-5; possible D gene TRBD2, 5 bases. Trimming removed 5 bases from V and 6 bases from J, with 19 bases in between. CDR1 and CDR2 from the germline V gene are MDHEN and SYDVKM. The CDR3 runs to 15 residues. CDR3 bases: TGTGCCAGCAGTCCCTTCGGGGAAGGGAGAAAGACCCAGTACTTC. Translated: CASSPFGEGRKTQYF.

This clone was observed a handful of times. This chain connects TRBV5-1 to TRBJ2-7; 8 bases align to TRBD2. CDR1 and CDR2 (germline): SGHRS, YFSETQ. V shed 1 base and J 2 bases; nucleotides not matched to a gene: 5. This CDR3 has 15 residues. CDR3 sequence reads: CASSLTSGLTYEQYF. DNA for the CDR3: TGCGCCAGCAGCTTGACTAGCGGATTAACCTACGAGCAGTACTTC.

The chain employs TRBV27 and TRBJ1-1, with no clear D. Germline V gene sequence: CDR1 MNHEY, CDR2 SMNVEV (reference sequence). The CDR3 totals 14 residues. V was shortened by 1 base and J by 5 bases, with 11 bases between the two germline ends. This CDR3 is CASSLFGFGTEAFF. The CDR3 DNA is TGTGCCAGCAGTTTATTCGGGTTTGGTACTGAAGCTTTCTTT.

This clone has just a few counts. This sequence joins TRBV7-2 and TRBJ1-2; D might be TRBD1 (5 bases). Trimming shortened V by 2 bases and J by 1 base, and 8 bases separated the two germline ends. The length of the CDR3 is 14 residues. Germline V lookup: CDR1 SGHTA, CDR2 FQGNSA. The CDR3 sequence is CASSLRQSNYGYTF. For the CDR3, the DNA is TGTGCCAGCAGCTTACGACAGAGTAACTATGGCTACACCTTC.